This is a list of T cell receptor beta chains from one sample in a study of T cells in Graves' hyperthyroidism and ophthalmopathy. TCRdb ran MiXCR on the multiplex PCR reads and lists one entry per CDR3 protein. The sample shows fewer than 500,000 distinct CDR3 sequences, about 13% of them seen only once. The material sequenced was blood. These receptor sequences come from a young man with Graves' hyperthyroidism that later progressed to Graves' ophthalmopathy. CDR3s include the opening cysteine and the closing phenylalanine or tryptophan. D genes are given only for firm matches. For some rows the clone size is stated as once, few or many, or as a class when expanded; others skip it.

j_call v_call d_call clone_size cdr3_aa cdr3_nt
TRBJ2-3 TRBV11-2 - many CASSLWDQSQYF TGTGCCAGCAGCTTATGGGATCAATCGCAGTATTTT
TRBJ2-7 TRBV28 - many CASSSTGIEQYF TGTGCCAGCAGTTCCACAGGGATTGAGCAGTACTTC
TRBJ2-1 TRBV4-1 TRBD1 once CASSQGGQRRNNEQFF TGCGCCAGCAGCCAAGGGGGACAGCGGCGGAACAATGAGCAGTTCTTC
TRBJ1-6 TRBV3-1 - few CASSQGLGARNSPLHF TGTGCCAGCAGCCAAGGGCTGGGGGCGAGGAATTCACCCCTCCACTTT
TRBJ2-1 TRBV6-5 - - CASSYSDLRSYNEQFF TGTGCCAGCAGTTACTCGGACTTGCGGTCCTACAATGAGCAGTTCTTC
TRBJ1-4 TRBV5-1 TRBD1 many CASSFTGGTEKLFF TGCGCCAGCAGCTTTACAGGGGGTACTGAAAAACTGTTTTTT
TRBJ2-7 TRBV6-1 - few CASSVNGGGYEQYF TGTGCCAGCAGTGTGAATGGGGGAGGCTACGAGCAGTACTTC
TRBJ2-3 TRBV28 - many CASSSVWPGLTSTDTQYF TGTGCCAGCAGTTCGGTGTGGCCGGGGCTAACTAGCACAGATACGCAGTATTTT
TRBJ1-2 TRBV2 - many CASSQDGPGYTF TGTGCCAGCAGCCAGGACGGCCCAGGCTACACCTTC
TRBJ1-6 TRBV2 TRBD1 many CASRDRNSPLHF TGTGCCAGCAGGGACAGGAATTCACCCCTCCACTTT
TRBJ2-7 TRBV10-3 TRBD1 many CAIPGTGINEQYF TGTGCCATCCCCGGGACAGGGATTAACGAGCAGTACTTC
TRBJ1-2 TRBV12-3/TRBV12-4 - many CASSLGGGYTF TGTGCCAGCAGTTTAGGGGGTGGCTACACCTTC
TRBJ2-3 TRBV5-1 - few CASMGGGPTDTQYF TGCGCCAGCATGGGGGGGGGCCCCACAGATACGCAGTATTTT
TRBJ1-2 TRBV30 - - CAWSHSEDYGYTF TGTGCCTGGAGTCACAGCGAAGACTATGGCTACACCTTC
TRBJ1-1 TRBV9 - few CASSVGVRRTEAFF TGTGCCAGCAGCGTAGGGGTGAGGCGGACTGAAGCTTTCTTT
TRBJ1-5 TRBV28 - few CASIQTGYNQPQHF TGTGCCAGCATCCAAACAGGGTACAATCAGCCCCAGCATTTT
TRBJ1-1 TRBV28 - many CASTPVGDMNTEAFF TGTGCCAGCACACCAGTAGGTGACATGAACACTGAAGCTTTCTTT
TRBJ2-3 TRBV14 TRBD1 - CASSQGTGRTDTQYF TGTGCCAGCAGCCAAGGGACAGGACGCACAGATACGCAGTATTTT
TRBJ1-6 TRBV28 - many CASSQGQPLDSPLHF TGTGCCAGCAGCCAGGGACAACCCCTAGACTCACCCCTCCACTTT
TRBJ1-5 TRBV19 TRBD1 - CASGDRDQPQHF TGTGCCAGTGGGGACAGGGATCAGCCCCAGCATTTT
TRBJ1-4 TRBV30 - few CAWSVRGPNEKLFF TGTGCCTGGAGTGTACGGGGCCCTAATGAAAAACTGTTTTTT
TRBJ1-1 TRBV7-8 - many CASSFRRARRRNTEAFF TGTGCCAGCAGCTTCCGCCGGGCCCGACGTAGGAACACTGAAGCTTTCTTT
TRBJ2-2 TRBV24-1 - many CATSDPTADSHTGELFF TGTGCCACCAGTGATCCAACCGCAGACTCCCACACCGGGGAGCTGTTTTTT
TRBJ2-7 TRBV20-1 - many CSGAGRSYEQYF TGCAGTGGTGCAGGGAGATCCTACGAGCAGTACTTC
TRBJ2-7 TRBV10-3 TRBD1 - CALQGDTYEQYF TGTGCCCTTCAGGGGGACACCTACGAGCAGTACTTC
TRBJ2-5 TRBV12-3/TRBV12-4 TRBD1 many CASSTGTGGWETQYF TGTGCCAGCAGCACCGGGACAGGGGGATGGGAGACCCAGTACTTC
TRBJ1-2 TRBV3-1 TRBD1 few CASSQDLGTGTSYGYTF TGTGCCAGCAGCCAAGATTTGGGGACAGGGACTTCCTATGGCTACACCTTC
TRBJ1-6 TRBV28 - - CASSFFQEPGNSPLHF TGTGCCAGCAGTTTCTTTCAGGAGCCAGGCAATTCACCCCTCCACTTT